Listed below are T cell receptor beta chains from one sample, sequenced in a study of T cells in Graves' hyperthyroidism and ophthalmopathy. TCRdb recomputed calls from the multiplex PCR reads with MiXCR, one row per CDR3 protein. Of about 720,000 distinct CDR3 sequences listed, 15% to 20% are singletons. The sequenced sample was blood. Every receptor here comes from a man between 18 and 35 years old with Graves' hyperthyroidism. The CDR3 runs from the conserved cysteine through the conserved F or W. Each record gives: clone size, V gene, J gene, CDR3 protein. Clone size is stated in some rows and not others, as once, few, many or a class when expanded.

many	TRBV20-1	TRBJ2-7	CSARASSNPYEQYF
many	TRBV20-1	TRBJ2-5	CSAVRTSRSQETQYF
few	TRBV24-1	TRBJ1-5	CATSGRGIPQPQHF
-	TRBV12-3/TRBV12-4	TRBJ1-4	CASSTGRRTNEKLFF
many	TRBV6-1	TRBJ1-2	CASSEVNRAGYTF
many	TRBV28	TRBJ2-3	CASSFAGPSTDTQYF
few	TRBV20-1	TRBJ1-1	CSGSPTANTEAFF
few	TRBV6-2/TRBV6-3	TRBJ1-1	CASSYGDRIEAFF
-	TRBV7-3	TRBJ1-1	CASSRTDTEAFF
-	TRBV28	TRBJ2-7	CASRTGTSVYEQYF
-	TRBV19	TRBJ1-5	CASSARYNQPQHF
few	TRBV20-1	TRBJ1-3	CSATGNSGNTIYF
-	TRBV6-2/TRBV6-3	TRBJ2-1	CASSYSGMGGSYNEQFF
few	TRBV5-6	TRBJ2-1	CASSLDSGTVAYNEQFF
few	TRBV4-1	TRBJ2-3	CASSQATIQADTQYF
-	TRBV20-1	TRBJ2-6	CSARTSGWSSGANVLTF
few	TRBV20-1	TRBJ2-7	CSGLATSGSYEQYF
many	TRBV28	TRBJ2-5	CASSRPHRNQETQYF
-	TRBV11-2	TRBJ2-7	CASSLDRWDDYVPEQYF
many	TRBV12-3/TRBV12-4	TRBJ2-3	CASSRQATDTQYF
-	TRBV4-2	TRBJ2-7	CASSQDLQGQGYEQYF
many	TRBV20-1	TRBJ1-5	CSARERGRGNQPQHF
once	TRBV20-1	TRBJ2-7	CSGGGLAGGYEQYF
few	TRBV7-3	TRBJ1-5	CASSPNLRGDQPQHF
few	TRBV20-1	TRBJ2-1	CSAGIGTGLARGYEQFF
many	TRBV6-1	TRBJ2-5	CASSNLRDYQETQYF
-	TRBV7-9	TRBJ2-7	CASSPPGQGKNEQYF
-	TRBV19	TRBJ1-5	CASARAKPGQPQHF
few	TRBV6-1	TRBJ2-7	CASSGASGQGNYEQYF
many	TRBV30	TRBJ2-3	CAWDHDREDTQYF
-	TRBV10-1	TRBJ2-5	CASKAGQETQYF
-	TRBV9	TRBJ1-4	CASSEGQGQWNEKLFF
-	TRBV28	TRBJ1-6	CASSWSGSSYNSPLHF
-	TRBV7-2	TRBJ2-4	CASSASALLAGLAKNIQYF
many	TRBV6-1	TRBJ2-3	CASSIAGGADTQYF
many	TRBV18	TRBJ1-5	CASSREAGDNQPQHF
many	TRBV20-1	TRBJ1-1	CSAKLRPTGGAEAFF
many	TRBV18	TRBJ2-1	CASSTLAYNEQFF
few	TRBV7-9	TRBJ2-5	CASSFVLNQETQYF
-	TRBV10-2	TRBJ2-1	CASSESGLAPYNEQFF
-	TRBV2	TRBJ2-2	CASRAGEVAGELFF
few	TRBV5-8	TRBJ2-3	CASSLPGTYVDTQYF